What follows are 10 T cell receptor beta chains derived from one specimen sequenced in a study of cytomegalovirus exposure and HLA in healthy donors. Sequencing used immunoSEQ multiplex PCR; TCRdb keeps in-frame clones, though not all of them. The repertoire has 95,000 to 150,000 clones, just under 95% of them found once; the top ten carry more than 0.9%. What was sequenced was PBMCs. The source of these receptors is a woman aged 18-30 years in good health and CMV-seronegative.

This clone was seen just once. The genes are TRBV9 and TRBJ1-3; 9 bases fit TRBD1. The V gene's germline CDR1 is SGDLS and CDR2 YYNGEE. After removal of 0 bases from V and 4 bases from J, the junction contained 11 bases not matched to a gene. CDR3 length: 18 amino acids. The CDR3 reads CASSVGPSQGARGNTIYF. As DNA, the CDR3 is TGTGCCAGCAGCGTAGGTCCATCACAGGGGGCGCGGGGAAACACCATATATTTT.

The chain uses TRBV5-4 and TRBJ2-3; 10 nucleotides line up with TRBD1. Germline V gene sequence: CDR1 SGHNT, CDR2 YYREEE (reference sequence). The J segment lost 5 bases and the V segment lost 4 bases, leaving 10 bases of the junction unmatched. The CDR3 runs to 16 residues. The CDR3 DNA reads TGTGCCAGCAGCCCGATCAAGGGACAGGGGATAGATACGCAGTATTTT. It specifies CASSPIKGQGIDTQYF.

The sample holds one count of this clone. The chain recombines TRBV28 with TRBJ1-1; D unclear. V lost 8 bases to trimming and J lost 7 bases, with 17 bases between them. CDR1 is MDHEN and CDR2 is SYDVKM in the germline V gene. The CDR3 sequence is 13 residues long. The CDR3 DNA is TGTGCCAGCCTTGGGCCAGGAGGTAATGAAGCTTTCTTT. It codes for CASLGPGGNEAFF.

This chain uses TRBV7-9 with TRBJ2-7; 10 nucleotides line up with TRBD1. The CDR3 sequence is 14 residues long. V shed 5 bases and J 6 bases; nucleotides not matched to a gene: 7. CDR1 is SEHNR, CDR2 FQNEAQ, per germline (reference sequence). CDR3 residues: CASSLDRGLGEQYF. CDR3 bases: TGTGCCAGCAGCCTTGACAGGGGGCTCGGCGAGCAGTACTTC.

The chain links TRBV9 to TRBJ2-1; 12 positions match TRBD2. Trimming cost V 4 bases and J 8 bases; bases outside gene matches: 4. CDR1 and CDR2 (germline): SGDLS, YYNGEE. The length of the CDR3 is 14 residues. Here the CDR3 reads CASSLAGGMDEQFF. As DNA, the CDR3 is TGTGCCAGCAGCCTAGCGGGAGGGATGGATGAGCAGTTCTTC.

Written as DNA, the CDR3 is TGTGCCTGGAGTTTTAGCCGTAGGGGGTATAATGAAAAACTGTTTTTT. It codes for CAWSFSRRGYNEKLFF. This chain connects TRBV30 to TRBJ1-4, with a tentative D call TRBD1 (6 bases). The V end lost 2 bases, the J end lost 4 bases, and 17 bases lay between the germline ends. CDR3 length: 16 amino acids. Germline loops: CDR1 GTSNPN, CDR2 SVGIG (reference sequence). The full variable domain, completed using reference TRBV30 and TRBJ1-4, is SQTIHQWPATLVQPVGSPLSLECTVEGTSNPNLYWYRQAAGRGLQLLFYSVGIGQISSEVPQNLSASRPQDRQFILSSKKLLLSDSGFYLCAWSFSRRGYNEKLFFGSGTQLSVL.

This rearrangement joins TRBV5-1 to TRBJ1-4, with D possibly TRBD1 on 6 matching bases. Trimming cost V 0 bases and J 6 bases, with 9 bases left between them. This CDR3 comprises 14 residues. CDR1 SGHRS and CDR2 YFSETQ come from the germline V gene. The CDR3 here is CASSLAQGDEKLFF. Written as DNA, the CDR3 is TGCGCCAGCAGCTTGGCACAGGGTGATGAAAAACTGTTTTTT.

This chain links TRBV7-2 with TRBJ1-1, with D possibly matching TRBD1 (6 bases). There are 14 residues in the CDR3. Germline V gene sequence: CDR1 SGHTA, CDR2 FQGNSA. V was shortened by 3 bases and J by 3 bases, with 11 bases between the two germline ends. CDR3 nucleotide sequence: TGTGCCAGCAGCTTGCAGGGGATGGACACTGAAGCTTTCTTT. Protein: CASSLQGMDTEAFF. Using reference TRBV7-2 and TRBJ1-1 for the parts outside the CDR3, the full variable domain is GAGVSQSPSNKVTEKGKDVELRCDPISGHTALYWYRQSLGQGLEFLIYFQGNSAPDKSGLPSDRFSAERTGGSVSTLTIQRTQQEDSAVYLCASSLQGMDTEAFFGQGTRLTVV.

CDR3 nucleotide sequence: TGTGCCAGCAGTGTTGGGTACGAGTCGGGCGAGCAGTACTTC. Residues: CASSVGYESGEQYF. This chain links TRBV6-1 with TRBJ2-7; no clear D. The germline V gene has CDR1 MNHNS and CDR2 SASEGT. V was clipped by 4 bases and J by 6 bases, with 16 bases between them. The CDR3 totals 14 residues.

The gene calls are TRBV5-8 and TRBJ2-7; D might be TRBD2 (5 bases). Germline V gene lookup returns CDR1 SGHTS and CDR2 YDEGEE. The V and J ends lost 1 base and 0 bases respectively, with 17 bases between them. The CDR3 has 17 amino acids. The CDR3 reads CASSLSEGGHVSYEQYF. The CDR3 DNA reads TGTGCCAGCAGCTTGTCCGAGGGCGGGCACGTCTCCTACGAGCAGTACTTC.